One sample yielded the 10 T cell receptor beta chains listed below, sequenced in a study of CD8 T cells in ankylosing spondylitis. Findings and limits, study-wide: Eight or nine highly homologous variants formed a TCR beta motif that appeared characteristic of ankylosing spondylitis blood.

TCRdb redid the calling of the 5' RACE reads with MiXCR, one entry per CDR3 protein. The profile covers about 800,000 distinct CDR3 sequences, with approximately 12% appearing a single time and roughly 0.51% taken by the ten largest. Their recognized antigens are unknown. The material sequenced was blood, either unsorted or a sorted T cell fraction (not recorded which). The origin of the receptors is a male donor with ankylosing spondylitis.

This clonotype was seen a few times. The rearrangement uses TRBV7-9 and TRBJ2-5, with TRBD1 as a possible D gene (6 bases). Trimming removed 5 bases from V and 3 bases from J, with 10 bases in between. This CDR3 is built from 13 residues. The germline gives CDR1 SEHNR, CDR2 FQNEAQ (reference sequence). In DNA, the CDR3 is TGTGCCAGCAGCGAACAGGGAAAAGAGACCCAGTACTTC. Protein product: CASSEQGKETQYF.

The CDR3 region is CSATGTYTYEQYF. The CDR3 bases are TGCAGTGCTACCGGGACATACACATACGAGCAGTACTTC. The rearrangement uses TRBV20-1 and TRBJ2-7, with D possibly TRBD1 on 6 matching bases. Germline CDR1 reads DFQATT; CDR2 reads SNEGSKA (reference sequence). V was clipped by 4 bases and J by 4 bases, with 14 bases between them. The CDR3 contains 13 residues.

This clonotype was detected ten times or more. The chain links TRBV12-3 or TRBV12-4 to TRBJ1-5; no definite D call. The CDR3 covers 14 residues. Trimming took 2 bases from V and 6 from J, leaving 11 bases between them. In nucleotides, the CDR3 is TGTGCCAGCAGTTTATGGGATTCGGGTCAGCCCCAGCATTTT. This codes for CASSLWDSGQPQHF.

The chain is built from TRBV15 and TRBJ2-7, with 7 nucleotides matching TRBD2. Germline V gene sequence: CDR1 LNHNV, CDR2 YYDKDF (reference sequence). V shed 3 bases and J 4 bases; nucleotides not matched to a gene: 12. This CDR3 spans 16 amino acids. CDR3 sequence: CATSSLRGGVGYEQYF. The CDR3 DNA follows: TGTGCCACCAGCAGTCTGAGGGGAGGGGTGGGATACGAGCAGTACTTC. Full variable domain (remainder filled in from reference TRBV15 and TRBJ2-7): DAMVIQNPRYQVTQFGKPVTLSCSQTLNHNVMYWYQQKSSQAPKLLFHYYDKDFNNEADTPDNFQSRRPNTSFCFLDIRSPGLGDTAMYLCATSSLRGGVGYEQYFGPGTRLTVT.

This clonotype was seen many times. The chain has TRBV18 and TRBJ1-5, with 9 bases identical to TRBD1. This CDR3 has 15 amino acids. J gave up 6 bases and V 5 bases, and 8 bases lay outside the gene matches. Germline V gives CDR1 KGHSH, CDR2 LQKENI. The CDR3 spells CASSEATGGGQPQHF. For the CDR3, the DNA is TGTGCCAGCTCAGAAGCGACAGGGGGAGGTCAGCCCCAGCATTTT.

The chain employs TRBV6-5 and TRBJ1-1; D unclear. Germline V gives CDR1 MNHEY, CDR2 SVGAGI. V lost 2 bases, J lost 9 bases, and 7 bases lay in between. This CDR3 has 11 residues. CDR3 sequence (DNA): TGTGCCAGCAGTTACCTAAGACAAGCTTTCTTT. Its protein is CASSYLRQAFF.

This clonotype was counted many times. This chain uses TRBV10-1 with TRBJ2-7, with a weak D call TRBD1 (5 bases). This CDR3 has 13 amino acids. The V end was cut by 8 bases, the J end by 3 bases, with 14 bases between. CDR1 and CDR2 from the germline V gene are WNHNN and SYGVQD (reference sequence). The CDR3 loop is CASAPRAGYEQYF. As DNA, the CDR3 is TGCGCCAGCGCACCCAGGGCTGGCTACGAGCAGTACTTC.

The gene calls are TRBV20-1 and TRBJ2-3; D call uncertain. The V gene's germline CDR1 is DFQATT and CDR2 SNEGSKA (reference sequence). The CDR3 runs 12 residues. Trimming removed 4 bases at V and 0 bases at J, with 5 bases between. The CDR3: CSAKTSTDTQYF. The CDR3 coding sequence is TGCAGTGCTAAGACCAGCACAGATACGCAGTATTTT.

The V call is TRBV5-1, the J call TRBJ1-5; D is possibly TRBD1 (5 bases). V lost 1 base and J 2 bases, leaving 10 bases between the germline ends. Germline CDR1 and CDR2: SGHRS and YFSETQ. The CDR3 totals 15 residues. CDR3 bases: TGCGCCAGCAGCTTGTTGGGGGGGGGCAATCAGCCCCAGCATTTT. This sequence encodes CASSLLGGGNQPQHF. The variable domain in full, completed from reference TRBV5-1 and TRBJ1-5, reads KAGVTQTPRYLIKTRGQQVTLSCSPISGHRSVSWYQQTPGQGLQFLFEYFSETQRNKGNFPGRFSGRQFSNSRSEMNVSTLELGDSALYLCASSLLGGGNQPQHFGDGTRLSIL.

This clonotype was seen many times. This chain links TRBV4-2 with TRBJ1-1, with 7 bases matching TRBD1. CDR1 is LGHNA, CDR2 YNFKEQ, per germline. This CDR3 is built from 16 residues. V gave up 3 bases and J gave up 0 bases; unmatched junction bases: 7. The CDR3 nucleotides read TGTGCCAGCAGCCAGGGCAGGGGGTCGATGAACACTGAAGCTTTCTTT. It specifies CASSQGRGSMNTEAFF.